Here is one T cell receptor (beta chain) with its context. Method: immunoSEQ multiplex PCR; TCRdb's copy keeps in-frame clones and lacks some. The table includes about 330,000 clones, 80% to 90% detected once. V was shortened by 3 bases and J by 0 bases, with 9 bases between the two germline ends. The germline gives CDR1 MNHEY, CDR2 SMNVEV (reference sequence). This CDR3 comprises 15 residues. The data were taken from a study of shared clonotypes between healthy human individuals. Sequencing was performed on memory CD8+ T cells sorted from blood. Sample subset: CD45RO+ cells pooled with CCR7-negative TemRA cells. The chain recombines TRBV27 with TRBJ2-1; D possibly corresponds to TRBD2 (5 bases). The source of this sequence is a man aged 18 to 29 in good health. The CDR3 loop reads CASSFYGSSYNEQFF. CDR3 sequence (DNA): TGTGCCAGCAGTTTTTATGGGAGCTCCTACAATGAGCAGTTCTTC.